These 2 T cell receptor beta chains were all obtained from the same sample, sequenced in a study of response to subunit inactivated influenza vaccine. One entry per CDR3 protein, called by TCRdb with MiXCR from the RT-PCR reads. The top ten clones hold 11% of a sample with hundreds of thousands of distinct CDR3 sequences, around a sixth of them seen once. This material consisted of PBMCs from blood, taken more than 4 days after vaccination. The receptors shown here come from a man aged 45-60 years who received an inactivated influenza vaccine.

This clonotype was seen a handful of times. The chain links TRBV10-1 to TRBJ2-3; 7 bases are shared with TRBD1. The J segment lost 1 base and the V segment lost 1 base, leaving 5 bases of the junction unmatched. Germline CDR1 WNHNN, CDR2 SYGVQD (reference sequence). This CDR3 comprises 16 residues. CDR3 DNA: TGCGCCAGCAGTGAGTTCGAGGGGGCCGGCACAGATACGCAGTATTTT. Translating it yields CASSEFEGAGTDTQYF.

This clonotype was seen ten or more times. The rearrangement uses TRBV20-1 and TRBJ2-1; D uncertain. V shed 4 bases and J shed 10 bases, with 14 bases lying between them. Germline CDR1 DFQATT, CDR2 SNEGSKA (reference sequence). This CDR3 has 12 residues. CDR3 loop: CSATFSEREQFF. CDR3 coding DNA: TGCAGTGCTACTTTCTCTGAACGGGAGCAGTTCTTC.